A selection of T cell receptor beta chains follows, all from one sample in a study of blood T cell repertoires in COVID-19. The table came from immunoSEQ multiplex PCR; TCRdb's copy has only in-frame clones and leaves some out. The table includes around 270,000 clones, approximately 83% detected once. The sample consisted of peripheral blood. These receptors were taken from a person aged 70 to 85 with COVID-19, enrolled during active disease. CDR3s include the opening cysteine and the closing phenylalanine or tryptophan. D genes are given only for firm matches. Where a row states a size, it is once, few, many or the class of an expanded clone; other rows omit it.

size: -; D: -; J: TRBJ1-5; V: TRBV7-9; CDR3: CASSLSPQPQHF; DNA: TGTGCCAGCAGCCTATCTCCCCAGCCCCAGCATTTT
size: -; D: TRBD1; J: TRBJ2-7; V: TRBV5-4; CDR3: CASSRDRAHEQYF; DNA: TGTGCCAGCAGCCGGGACAGGGCCCACGAGCAGTACTTC
size: -; D: -; J: TRBJ1-5; V: TRBV7-9; CDR3: CASSLGGGGNQPQHF; DNA: TGTGCCAGCAGCTTAGGCGGGGGTGGCAATCAGCCCCAGCATTTT
size: -; D: TRBD2; J: TRBJ2-1; V: TRBV11-2; CDR3: CASSLAGTSGRDEQFF; DNA: TGTGCCAGCAGCTTAGCGGGGACTAGCGGGAGGGATGAGCAGTTCTTC
size: -; D: TRBD2; J: TRBJ2-1; V: TRBV4-1; CDR3: CASSLLAGGGGEQFF; DNA: TGCGCCAGCAGTCTACTAGCGGGAGGAGGGGGTGAGCAGTTCTTC
size: few; D: TRBD1; J: TRBJ1-2; V: TRBV7-3; CDR3: CASSWTGVIGYTF; DNA: TGTGCCAGCAGCTGGACAGGGGTTATTGGCTACACCTTC
size: -; D: -; J: TRBJ2-7; V: TRBV12-2; CDR3: CASRYRPGFERHFREQYF; DNA: TGTGCAAGTCGCTACCGTCCGGGGTTTGAACGGCATTTTCGGGAGCAGTACTTC
size: -; D: TRBD1; J: TRBJ1-1; V: TRBV6-5; CDR3: CASRRTGLVTEAFF; DNA: TGTGCCAGCAGGAGGACAGGGTTAGTCACTGAAGCTTTCTTT
size: few; D: -; J: TRBJ2-3; V: TRBV27; CDR3: CASSFSGDTQYF; DNA: TGTGCCAGCAGTTTCTCAGGAGATACGCAGTATTTT
size: once; D: -; J: TRBJ2-1; V: TRBV6-1; CDR3: CASSEVPYENNEQFF; DNA: TGTGCCAGCAGTGAAGTTCCCTACGAAAACAATGAGCAGTTCTTC
size: -; D: -; J: TRBJ2-1; V: TRBV15; CDR3: CATSRDRGRGPYNEQFF; DNA: TGTGCCACCAGCAGAGATCGGGGGCGGGGGCCCTACAATGAGCAGTTCTTC
size: -; D: -; J: TRBJ2-1; V: TRBV7-2; CDR3: CASSFSGNEQFF; DNA: TGTGCCAGCAGCTTCAGCGGGAATGAGCAGTTCTTC
size: -; D: TRBD1; J: TRBJ2-7; V: TRBV23-1; CDR3: CASSSYRDRGPLDLHEQYF; DNA: TGCGCCAGCAGTAGCTACCGGGACAGGGGCCCACTCGACCTCCACGAGCAGTACTTC
size: -; D: -; J: TRBJ1-5; V: TRBV7-2; CDR3: CASSASGGGQPQHF; DNA: TGTGCCAGCAGCGCTAGCGGGGGGGGGCAGCCCCAGCATTTT
size: -; D: TRBD1; J: TRBJ2-5; V: TRBV25-1; CDR3: CASSDLGQLYQETQYF; DNA: TGTGCCAGCAGTGATCTGGGACAGCTGTACCAAGAGACCCAGTACTTC
size: -; D: -; J: TRBJ2-1; V: TRBV5-1; CDR3: CASSPRGYGYNEQFF; DNA: TGCGCCAGCAGCCCCAGGGGTTATGGCTACAATGAGCAGTTCTTC
size: -; D: -; J: TRBJ2-5; V: TRBV6-2/TRBV6-3; CDR3: CASSYFRGSETQYF; DNA: TGTGCCAGCAGTTATTTCAGGGGTTCAGAGACCCAGTACTTC
size: -; D: -; J: TRBJ2-7; V: TRBV29-1; CDR3: CSVEDSPLASEQYF; DNA: TGCAGCGTTGAGGATTCACCTCTAGCATCCGAGCAGTACTTC
size: -; D: -; J: TRBJ1-2; V: TRBV18; CDR3: CASSYDSPNYGYTF; DNA: TGTGCCAGCTCGTACGACAGTCCTAACTATGGCTACACCTTC
size: once; D: -; J: TRBJ2-1; V: TRBV9; CDR3: CASSVAPRLDNEQFF; DNA: TGTGCCAGCAGCGTAGCCCCCCGTCTAGACAATGAGCAGTTCTTC
size: -; D: -; J: TRBJ1-1; V: TRBV13; CDR3: CASSLDRMNTEAFF; DNA: TGTGCCAGCAGCTTAGACAGAATGAACACTGAAGCTTTCTTT
size: -; D: TRBD2; J: TRBJ2-1; V: TRBV27; CDR3: CASSSEGGSGEHYNEQFF; DNA: TGTGCCAGCAGTTCGGAGGGAGGGAGTGGAGAGCACTACAATGAGCAGTTCTTC
size: -; D: -; J: TRBJ2-3; V: TRBV2; CDR3: CASRKGGGTDTQYF; DNA: TGTGCCAGCAGGAAGGGGGGGGGCACAGATACGCAGTATTTT